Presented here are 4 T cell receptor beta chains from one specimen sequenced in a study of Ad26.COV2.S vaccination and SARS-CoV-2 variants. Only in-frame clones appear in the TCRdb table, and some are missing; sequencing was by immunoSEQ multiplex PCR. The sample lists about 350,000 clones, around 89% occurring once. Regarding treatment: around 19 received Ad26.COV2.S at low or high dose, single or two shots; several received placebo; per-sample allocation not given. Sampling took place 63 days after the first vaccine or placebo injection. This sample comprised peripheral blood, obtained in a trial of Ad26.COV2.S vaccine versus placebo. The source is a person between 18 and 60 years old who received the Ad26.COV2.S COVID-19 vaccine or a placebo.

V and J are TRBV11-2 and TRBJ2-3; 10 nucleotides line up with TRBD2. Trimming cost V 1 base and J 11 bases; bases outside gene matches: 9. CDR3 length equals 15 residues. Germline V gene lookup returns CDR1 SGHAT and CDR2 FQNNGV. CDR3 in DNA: TGTGCCAGCAGCTTAGTGGTCCTAGCGGGGGCCAGGCAGTATTTT. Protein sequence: CASSLVVLAGARQYF.

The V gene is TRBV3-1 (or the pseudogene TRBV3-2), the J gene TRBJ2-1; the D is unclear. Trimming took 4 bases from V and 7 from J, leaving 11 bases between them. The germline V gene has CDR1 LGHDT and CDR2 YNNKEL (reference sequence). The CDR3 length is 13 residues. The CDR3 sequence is CASSRGRENEQFF. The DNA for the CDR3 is TGTGCCAGCAGCCGAGGACGAGAAAATGAGCAGTTCTTC.

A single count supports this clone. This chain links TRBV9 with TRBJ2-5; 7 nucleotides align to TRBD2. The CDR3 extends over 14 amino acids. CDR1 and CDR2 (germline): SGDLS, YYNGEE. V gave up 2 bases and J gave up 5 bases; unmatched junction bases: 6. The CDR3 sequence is CASSVRGEGETQYF. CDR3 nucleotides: TGTGCCAGCAGCGTCCGGGGGGAGGGTGAGACCCAGTACTTC. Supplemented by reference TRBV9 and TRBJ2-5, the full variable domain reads DSGVTQTPKHLITATGQRVTLRCSPRSGDLSVYWYQQSLDQGLQFLIQYYNGEERAKGNILERFSAQQFPDLHSELNLSSLELGDSALYFCASSVRGEGETQYFGPGTRLLVL.

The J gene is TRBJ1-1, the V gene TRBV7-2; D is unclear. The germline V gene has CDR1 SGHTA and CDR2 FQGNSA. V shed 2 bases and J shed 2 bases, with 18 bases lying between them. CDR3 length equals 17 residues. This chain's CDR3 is CASSLKEDVSYNTEAFF. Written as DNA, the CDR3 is TGTGCCAGCAGCTTAAAGGAGGATGTCAGCTACAACACTGAAGCTTTCTTT.